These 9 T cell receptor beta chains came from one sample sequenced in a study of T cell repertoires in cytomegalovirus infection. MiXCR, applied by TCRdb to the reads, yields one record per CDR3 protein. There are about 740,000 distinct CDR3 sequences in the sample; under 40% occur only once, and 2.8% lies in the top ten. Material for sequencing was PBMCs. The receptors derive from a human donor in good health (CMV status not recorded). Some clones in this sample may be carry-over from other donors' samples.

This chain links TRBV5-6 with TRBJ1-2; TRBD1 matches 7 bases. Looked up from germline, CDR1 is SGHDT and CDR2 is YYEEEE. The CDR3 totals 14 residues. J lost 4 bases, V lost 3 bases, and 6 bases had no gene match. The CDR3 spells CASSSGQATYGYTF. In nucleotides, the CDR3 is TGTGCCAGCAGCTCCGGACAGGCCACCTATGGCTACACCTTC.

In nucleotides, the CDR3 is TGCAGTGCTAGTAAGGGTGCAGGGGCGAGTTATGGCTACACCTTC. Translating it yields CSASKGAGASYGYTF. The chain has TRBV20-1 and TRBJ1-2; a weak D match, TRBD1 (6 bases). Germline V gene lookup returns CDR1 DFQATT and CDR2 SNEGSKA (reference sequence). The CDR3 spans 15 residues. Trimming shortened V by 3 bases and J by 5 bases, and 19 bases separated the two germline ends.

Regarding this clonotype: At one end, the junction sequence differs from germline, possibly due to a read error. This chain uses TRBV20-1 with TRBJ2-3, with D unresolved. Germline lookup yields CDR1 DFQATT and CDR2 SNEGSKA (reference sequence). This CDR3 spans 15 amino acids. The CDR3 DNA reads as TGCAGTGTCAGAAACCCCCTAGAATCAGAGGATACGCAGTCTTTT. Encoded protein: CSVRNPLESEDTQSF.

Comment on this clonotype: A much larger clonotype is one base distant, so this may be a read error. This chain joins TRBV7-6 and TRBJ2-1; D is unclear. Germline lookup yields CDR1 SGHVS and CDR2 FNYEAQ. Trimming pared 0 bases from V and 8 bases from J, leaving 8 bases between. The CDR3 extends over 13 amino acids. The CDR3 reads CASSLAYGYEQFF. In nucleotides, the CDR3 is TGTGCCAGCAGCTTAGCGTATGGGTATGAGCAGTTCTTC.

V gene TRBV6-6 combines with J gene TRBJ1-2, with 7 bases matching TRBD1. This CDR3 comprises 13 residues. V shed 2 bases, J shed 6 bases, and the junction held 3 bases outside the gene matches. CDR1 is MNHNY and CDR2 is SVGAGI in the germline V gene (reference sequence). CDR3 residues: CASSYVQGHGYTF. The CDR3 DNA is TGTGCCAGCAGTTACGTACAGGGGCATGGCTACACCTTC.

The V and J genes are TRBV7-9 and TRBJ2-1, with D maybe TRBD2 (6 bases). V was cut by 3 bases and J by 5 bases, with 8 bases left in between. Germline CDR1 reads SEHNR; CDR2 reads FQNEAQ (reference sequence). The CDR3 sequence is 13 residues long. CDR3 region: CASSLPGDNEQFF. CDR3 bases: TGTGCCAGCAGCTTGCCGGGAGACAATGAGCAGTTCTTC.

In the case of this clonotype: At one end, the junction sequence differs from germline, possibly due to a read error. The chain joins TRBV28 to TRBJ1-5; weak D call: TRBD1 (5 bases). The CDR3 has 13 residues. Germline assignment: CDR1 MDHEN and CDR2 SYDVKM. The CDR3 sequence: CSSSRQSNHPQHF. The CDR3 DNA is TGTTCCAGCAGTCGACAGTCAAATCATCCCCAGCATTTT.

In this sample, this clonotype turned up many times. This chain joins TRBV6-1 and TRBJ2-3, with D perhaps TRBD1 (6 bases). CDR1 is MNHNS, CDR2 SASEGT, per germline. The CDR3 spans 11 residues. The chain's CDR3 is CASHRADTQYF. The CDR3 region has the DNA TGTGCTAGCCACAGGGCAGATACGCAGTATTTT.

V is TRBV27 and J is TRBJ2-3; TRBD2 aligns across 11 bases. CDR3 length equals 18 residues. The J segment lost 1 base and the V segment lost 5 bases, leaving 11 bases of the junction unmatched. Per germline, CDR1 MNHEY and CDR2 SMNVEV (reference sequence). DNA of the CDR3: TGTGCCAGCAGTACCTGGACTAGCGGGCCTACCCGCACAGATACGCAGTATTTT. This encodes CASSTWTSGPTRTDTQYF.